A single sample is the source of the 30 T cell receptor beta chains below, sequenced in a study of shared clonotypes between healthy human individuals. Assay: immunoSEQ multiplex PCR; the TCRdb copy retains only in-frame clones and omits some. In the table there are 550,000 to 850,000 clones, just under 75% of which are singletons. The sequenced sample consisted of memory CD4+ T cells sorted from blood. Subset specified: CD45RA-negative fraction. These receptors were taken from a woman in her 30s in good health.

The V and J genes are TRBV5-4 and TRBJ2-2; 14 bases line up with TRBD2. This CDR3 region has 18 residues. Germline-derived CDR1 and CDR2 are SGHNT and YYREEE (reference sequence). V lost 4 bases and J lost 3; bases outside the gene matches: 8. The CDR3 reads CASSQETSGRAYTGELFF. The CDR3 region has the DNA TGTGCCAGCAGCCAAGAGACTAGCGGGAGGGCCTACACCGGGGAGCTGTTTTTT. Drawing the rest from reference TRBV5-4 and TRBJ2-2, the complete variable domain is ETGVTQSPTHLIKTRGQQVTLRCSSQSGHNTVSWYQQALGQGPQFIFQYYREEENGRGNFPPRFSGLQFPNYSSELNVNALELDDSALYLCASSQETSGRAYTGELFFGEGSRLTVL.

The genes are TRBV2 and TRBJ2-1, with 7 bases lining up with TRBD1. The CDR3 loop spans 13 amino acids. V dropped 9 bases and J dropped 1; count of bases not matched to a gene: 3. CDR1 is SNHLY and CDR2 is FYNNEI in the germline V gene. The CDR3 DNA sequence: TGTGCCAGGGGACAGCAGTCCTACAATGAGCAGTTCTTC. Translating it yields CARGQQSYNEQFF.

The chain carries TRBV9 and TRBJ1-2, with 8 bases that match TRBD1. The germline gives CDR1 SGDLS, CDR2 YYNGEE. The V gene end was trimmed by 3 bases and the J gene end by 5 bases; junction bases not matched to a gene: 3. The CDR3 is 13 amino acids. The CDR3 DNA is TGTGCCAGCAGCGCCCGACAGGGGTATGGCTACACCTTC. Its translation is CASSARQGYGYTF.

CDR3 bases: TGCAGCGTTGGGGTCAGCTCTGGGGCCAACGTCCTGACTTTC. This encodes CSVGVSSGANVLTF. The chain employs TRBV29-1 and TRBJ2-6; D remains ambiguous. V gave up 4 bases and J gave up 0 bases, with 7 bases separating them. The CDR3 contains 14 residues. Germline CDR1 reads SQVTM; CDR2 reads ANQGSEA.

V gene TRBV30 combines with J gene TRBJ2-7; TRBD2 matches 10 bases. From germline, CDR1 is GTSNPN and CDR2 SVGIG (reference sequence). The CDR3 is 18 residues long. V trimming: 0 bases; J trimming: 2 bases; junction bases outside the gene matches: 13. The CDR3 region is CAWSVQWLAGVSPYEQYF. The CDR3 nucleotides are TGTGCCTGGAGTGTACAATGGCTAGCGGGAGTCTCCCCCTACGAGCAGTACTTC.

V is TRBV5-4 and J is TRBJ1-4; 10 bases are a match to TRBD1. Unmatched junction bases numbered 3, after V lost 5 bases and J lost 5 bases. CDR3 size: 14 residues. The germline CDR1 and CDR2 sequences are SGHNT and YYREEE (reference sequence). The CDR3, as DNA: TGTGCCAGCAGTTGGGACAGGGGAAATGAAAAACTGTTTTTT. Protein product: CASSWDRGNEKLFF. The entire variable domain, with the rest obtained from reference TRBV5-4 and TRBJ1-4, is as follows: ETGVTQSPTHLIKTRGQQVTLRCSSQSGHNTVSWYQQALGQGPQFIFQYYREEENGRGNFPPRFSGLQFPNYSSELNVNALELDDSALYLCASSWDRGNEKLFFGSGTQLSVL.

This clone came up once. This chain connects TRBV21-1 to TRBJ1-3. TRBV21-1 is a listed pseudogene. There are 14 residues in the CDR3. CDR3 DNA: TGTGCCAGCACCCCCGCGTCCTCTGGAAACACCATATATTTT. It codes for CASTPASSGNTIYF.

The chain joins TRBV28 to TRBJ2-3; TRBD2 aligns across 8 bases. This CDR3 is built from 16 residues. J lost 3 bases, V lost 2 bases, and 7 bases had no gene match. Per germline, CDR1 MDHEN and CDR2 SYDVKM. The CDR3 protein is CASSLVGRARTDTQYF. CDR3 nucleotides: TGTGCCAGCAGTTTAGTCGGGAGGGCCCGGACAGATACGCAGTATTTT.

The chain uses TRBV2 and TRBJ2-5, with TRBD1 matching over 11 bases. The length of the CDR3 is 15 residues. Germline lookup yields CDR1 SNHLY and CDR2 FYNNEI. The V and J ends lost 7 bases and 4 bases, in that order; junction bases with no gene match: 8. The CDR3 loop is CASTFGGTGGETQYF. As DNA, the CDR3 is TGTGCCAGCACCTTTGGGGGGACAGGGGGAGAGACCCAGTACTTC.

This chain uses TRBV6-5 with TRBJ2-1, with D perhaps TRBD1 (6 bases). The CDR3 is made up of 14 amino acids. V lost 1 base and J 6 bases, leaving 10 bases between the germline ends. Germline V gene data show CDR1 as MNHEY and CDR2 as SVGAGI. CDR3 sequence: CASSYFGTRNEQFF. Here the CDR3 DNA reads TGTGCCAGCAGTTACTTCGGGACACGCAATGAGCAGTTCTTC.

This clone showed up just a few times. The CDR3 DNA reads TGTGCCAGCAGGCCCCAGGGTAGCAATCAGCCCCAGCATTTT. Protein: CASRPQGSNQPQHF. V is TRBV28 and J is TRBJ1-5; the D gene is possibly TRBD1 (5 bases). The V gene's germline CDR1 is MDHEN and CDR2 SYDVKM. This CDR3 is 14 amino acids long. Trimming stripped 6 bases from V and 0 bases from J, with 9 bases between.

This chain links TRBV13 with TRBJ2-7; TRBD2 agrees at 7 bases. The CDR3 length is 14 residues. V dropped 7 bases and J dropped 0; count of bases not matched to a gene: 6. Per the germline V gene, CDR1 is PRHDT and CDR2 is FYEKMQ (reference sequence). CDR3 nucleotide sequence: TGTGCCAGCAAGCGGGGAGTAGGCTCCTACGAGCAGTACTTC. This codes for CASKRGVGSYEQYF. Full variable domain (outside the CDR3, taken from reference TRBV13 and TRBJ2-7): AAGVIQSPRHLIKEKRETATLKCYPIPRHDTVYWYQQGPGQDPQFLISFYEKMQSDKGSIPDRFSAQQFSDYHSELNMSSLELGDSALYFCASKRGVGSYEQYFGPGTRLTVT.

The chain couples TRBV18 to TRBJ1-1; D is undetermined. The V and J ends lost 3 bases and 7 bases respectively, with 9 bases between them. The germline V gene encodes CDR1 KGHSH and CDR2 LQKENI. The CDR3 is made up of 12 amino acids. CDR3 bases: TGTGCCAGCTCACCGGCGATTAGTGAAGCTTTCTTT. It translates to CASSPAISEAFF. Full variable domain (missing parts from reference TRBV18 and TRBJ1-1): NAGVMQNPRHLVRRRGQEARLRCSPMKGHSHVYWYRQLPEEGLKFMVYLQKENIIDESGMPKERFSAEFPKEGPSILRIQQVVRGDSAAYFCASSPAISEAFFGQGTRLTVV.

This sequence joins TRBV5-1 and TRBJ2-2; a weak D match, TRBD2 (5 bases). Trimming removed 4 bases at V and 4 bases at J, with 14 bases between. This CDR3 contains 15 residues. Per germline, CDR1 SGHRS and CDR2 YFSETQ. CDR3 in DNA: TGCGCCAGCAGCCGCGTGGAGGACGGCACCGGGGAGCTGTTTTTT. It translates to CASSRVEDGTGELFF.

The rearrangement links TRBV6-4 to TRBJ2-2; 7 nucleotides line up with TRBD2. The CDR3 totals 15 residues. Germline CDR1 reads MRHNA; CDR2 reads SNTAGT. After removal of 2 bases from V and 6 bases from J, the junction contained 6 bases not matched to a gene. The CDR3 DNA reads as TGTGCCAGCAGTGACCAGCGGGACTGGTCCGGGGAGCTGTTTTTT. Its protein product is CASSDQRDWSGELFF.

Points on this clone: The same CDR3 also results from other DNA sequences found in this sample. The chain carries TRBV29-1 and TRBJ2-5, with D tentatively TRBD1 (7 bases). V was cut by 6 bases and J by 2 bases, with 13 bases left in between. This CDR3 is built from 13 residues. Germline lookup yields CDR1 SQVTM and CDR2 ANQGSEA. CDR3 DNA: TGCAGCGTGGCAGGGGGGATACAAGAGACCCAGTACTTC. Protein product: CSVAGGIQETQYF.

There are a few counts of this clone. The chain carries TRBV5-8 and TRBJ1-1; D not certain. The CDR3 is 13 residues long. The germline V gene encodes CDR1 SGHTS and CDR2 YDEGEE. The V end lost 4 bases, the J end lost 1 base, and 8 bases lay between the germline ends. The CDR3 loop is CASSTERNTEAFF. CDR3 sequence (DNA): TGTGCCAGCAGCACGGAGAGGAACACTGAAGCTTTCTTT.

The chain employs TRBV20-1 and TRBJ2-3; unclear D gene. The germline gives CDR1 DFQATT, CDR2 SNEGSKA (reference sequence). This CDR3 is built from 11 residues. With 5 bases removed from V and 5 bases from J, the gap between germline ends came to 8 bases. CDR3 loop: CSALVRDTQYF. The CDR3 nucleotides read TGCAGTGCTCTCGTTAGAGATACGCAGTATTTT.

The J gene is TRBJ2-7, the V gene TRBV7-6; D may be TRBD2 (6 bases). The CDR3 has 13 residues. Germline V gene sequence: CDR1 SGHVS, CDR2 FNYEAQ. V lost 5 bases, J lost 6 bases, and 14 bases lay in between. In DNA form, the CDR3 reads TGTGCCAGCAGCCCACGAACGGAGGGCGAGCAGTACTTC. Translating gives CASSPRTEGEQYF.

This sequence joins TRBV5-1 and TRBJ2-5; tentatively, D is TRBD1 or TRBD2 (6 bases each). The CDR3 spans 13 residues. Germline V lookup: CDR1 SGHRS, CDR2 YFSETQ. The V end lost 4 bases, the J end lost 5 bases, and 12 bases lay between the germline ends. The chain's CDR3 is CASSAQGGETQYF. In DNA form, the CDR3 reads TGCGCCAGCAGCGCCCAAGGGGGGGAGACCCAGTACTTC.

The CDR3 nucleotides are TGCAGCGTCGTAGGAAGGGACATAAACGAAAAACTGTTTTTT. This sequence encodes CSVVGRDINEKLFF. This chain joins TRBV29-1 and TRBJ1-4; tentatively, D is TRBD1 (6 bases). Germline V gene sequence: CDR1 SQVTM, CDR2 ANQGSEA. The germline V and J ends were trimmed by 6 bases and 8 bases, with 19 bases remaining between them. This CDR3 spans 14 amino acids.

V usage is TRBV14 and J usage is TRBJ2-7, with D perhaps assigned TRBD1 or TRBD2 (5 bases each). The CDR3 contains 15 residues. V lost 0 bases and J lost 2, with 11 bases in between. In germline, CDR1 is SGHDN, CDR2 FVKESK. The CDR3 here is CASSQEILGAYEQYF. In nucleotides, the CDR3 is TGTGCCAGCAGCCAAGAGATATTGGGGGCCTACGAGCAGTACTTC.

Many counts were recorded for this clone. The same CDR3 can be traced to other DNA sequences in this sample. V is TRBV5-4 and J is TRBJ2-5; D remains unclear. Trimming took off 0 bases at V and 5 bases at J, with 8 bases between the two ends. Per germline, CDR1 SGHNT and CDR2 YYREEE (reference sequence). This CDR3 has 13 residues. The CDR3 sequence: CASSLGDLETQYF. CDR3 coding DNA: TGTGCCAGCAGCTTGGGAGATTTGGAGACCCAGTACTTC.

This chain links TRBV18 with TRBJ2-7; weak D call: TRBD2 (5 bases). The CDR3 is 15 residues long. Germline CDR1 is KGHSH and CDR2 is LQKENI. Deletions cut 1 base from V and 4 bases from J, with 14 bases between. The CDR3 loop reads CASSPRASTHYEQYF. The CDR3 nucleotides are TGTGCCAGCTCACCACGGGCTAGCACCCATTACGAGCAGTACTTC.

The table lists this clone with a few counts. The rearrangement uses TRBV7-2 and TRBJ2-3; possibly TRBD2 for D (5 bases). CDR1 and CDR2 from the germline V gene are SGHTA and FQGNSA. The CDR3 contains 16 residues. Trimming left V 3 bases short and J 0 bases short, with 13 bases between. CDR3 amino acids: CASSFSSRPSTDTQYF. The DNA for the CDR3 is TGTGCCAGCAGCTTTTCTAGCCGCCCTAGCACAGATACGCAGTATTTT.

This clone was observed a few times. The CDR3 loop is CSVEFKGLREQFF. The DNA of the CDR3 is TGCAGCGTTGAATTTAAGGGACTACGAGAGCAGTTCTTC. The chain combines TRBV29-1 with TRBJ2-1; 7 bases map to TRBD2. The CDR3 totals 13 residues. After removal of 2 bases from V and 10 bases from J, the junction contained 8 bases not matched to a gene. Germline V gives CDR1 SQVTM, CDR2 ANQGSEA.

The chain has TRBV6-1 and TRBJ1-1; D not certain. Trimming stripped 4 bases from V and 4 bases from J, with 22 bases between. The CDR3 covers 17 residues. The V gene's germline CDR1 is MNHNS and CDR2 SASEGT. Here the CDR3 reads CASSARLNTLEGTEAFF. CDR3 sequence (DNA): TGTGCCAGCAGTGCGCGACTGAATACTCTCGAGGGCACTGAAGCTTTCTTT.

Notes on this clone: Other DNA sequences in the same sample also yield this CDR3. The genes are TRBV6-1 and TRBJ1-5; TRBD1 matches 11 bases. Looked up from germline, CDR1 is MNHNS and CDR2 is SASEGT. The CDR3 has 14 residues. Trimming at V came to 5 bases and at J to 7 bases, leaving 4 bases not matched to a gene. The CDR3 protein is CASSPGQGGQPQHF. The CDR3 region has the DNA TGTGCCAGCAGTCCGGGACAGGGGGGGCAGCCCCAGCATTTT.

Only one count was recorded for this clone. The chain joins TRBV10-2 to TRBJ1-3; D not certain. This CDR3 has 12 amino acids. Trimming shortened V by 7 bases and J by 4 bases, and 8 bases separated the two germline ends. Germline CDR1 WSHSY, CDR2 SAAADI. Written as DNA, the CDR3 is TGCGCCAGCATGGGGAGAGGAAACACCATATATTTT. This gives the protein CASMGRGNTIYF.

The V call is TRBV6-4, the J call TRBJ2-3; D is possibly TRBD2 (6 bases). Between the trimmed V and J ends, which lost 4 bases and 3 bases, there was a span of 14 bases. Germline loops: CDR1 MRHNA, CDR2 SNTAGT. The CDR3 is 15 residues long. The CDR3 here is CASSVSGSGTDTQYF. The CDR3 DNA reads as TGTGCCAGCAGTGTATCCGGGAGTGGGACAGATACGCAGTATTTT.